These T cell receptor beta chains were read from a single sample in a study of identical twins. From the 5' RACE reads, TCRdb called clonotypes with MiXCR, one entry per CDR3 protein. The table includes 1.5 million to 2 million distinct CDR3 sequences, about 32% detected once. The material sequenced was cord blood. These receptors all stem from a newborn girl in good health. Each CDR3 is given with its conserved first and last residue. Fields, in order: CDR3 DNA, CDR3 protein, D gene, clone size, J gene, V gene. D genes are given only for firm matches. Some rows have no size entry. The others give once, few or many, or a class for an expanded clone.

cdr3_nt: TGTGCCATCAGTGAGTCTGGACTAACGACCAATGAGCAGTTCTTC
cdr3_aa: CAISESGLTTNEQFF
d_call: NA
clone_size: NA
j_call: TRBJ2-1
v_call: TRBV10-3

cdr3_nt: TGTGCCTGGAGTGTAGGGGGGAACGGCTATGGCTACACCTTC
cdr3_aa: CAWSVGGNGYGYTF
d_call: NA
clone_size: NA
j_call: TRBJ1-2
v_call: TRBV30

cdr3_nt: TGTGCCAGCAGTTTATTGGCTAGCGGGAGTATTGAGCAGTACTTC
cdr3_aa: CASSLLASGSIEQYF
d_call: TRBD2
clone_size: NA
j_call: TRBJ2-7
v_call: TRBV27

cdr3_nt: TGCAGCGTTACGGGGGACAGGGGTTTGAACACTGAAGCTTTCTTT
cdr3_aa: CSVTGDRGLNTEAFF
d_call: TRBD1
clone_size: NA
j_call: TRBJ1-1
v_call: TRBV29-1

cdr3_nt: TGCAGTGCCCGCGATGGCCGACGACTCTACGAGCAGTACTTC
cdr3_aa: CSARDGRRLYEQYF
d_call: NA
clone_size: few
j_call: TRBJ2-7
v_call: TRBV20-1

cdr3_nt: TGTGCCATCAGTGGAGACATGAGGGGGTATGACTACGAGCAGTACTTC
cdr3_aa: CAISGDMRGYDYEQYF
d_call: NA
clone_size: NA
j_call: TRBJ2-7
v_call: TRBV10-3

cdr3_nt: TGTGCCAGCAGCTTCATGGCGAGCTCCTACAATGAGCAGTTCTTC
cdr3_aa: CASSFMASSYNEQFF
d_call: NA
clone_size: NA
j_call: TRBJ2-1
v_call: TRBV7-2

cdr3_nt: TGCAGCGTCTCGGGACAGGGAAGTGGCTACACCTTC
cdr3_aa: CSVSGQGSGYTF
d_call: TRBD1
clone_size: many
j_call: TRBJ1-2
v_call: TRBV29-1

cdr3_nt: TGTGCCAGCAGCGTAGATAGCGGCACCTACAATGAGCAGTTCTTC
cdr3_aa: CASSVDSGTYNEQFF
d_call: NA
clone_size: NA
j_call: TRBJ2-1
v_call: TRBV9

cdr3_nt: TGTGCCAGCAGTTACGAGGCGGGGACAAGCTACTACGAGCAGTACTTC
cdr3_aa: CASSYEAGTSYYEQYF
d_call: NA
clone_size: NA
j_call: TRBJ2-7
v_call: TRBV6-5

cdr3_nt: TGTGCCAGCAGCAAAGAGGTGCAGCGGTCCTACGAGCAGTACTTC
cdr3_aa: CASSKEVQRSYEQYF
d_call: NA
clone_size: NA
j_call: TRBJ2-7
v_call: TRBV21-1

cdr3_nt: TGTGCCATCAGTGAGTCGTCAGGGGTCGGAGAGACCCAGTACTTC
cdr3_aa: CAISESSGVGETQYF
d_call: NA
clone_size: many
j_call: TRBJ2-5
v_call: TRBV10-3

cdr3_nt: TGCAGTGCTAGAGTCAGCGGACTTGGCACTGAAGCTTTCTTT
cdr3_aa: CSARVSGLGTEAFF
d_call: NA
clone_size: NA
j_call: TRBJ1-1
v_call: TRBV20-1

cdr3_nt: TGCGCCAGCAGCCTCTCCATCCTTGGACTCTCCTACAATGAGCAGTTCTTC
cdr3_aa: CASSLSILGLSYNEQFF
d_call: NA
clone_size: NA
j_call: TRBJ2-1
v_call: TRBV5-1

cdr3_nt: TGTGCCAGCAGTTCCACGTTAGAAGAGACCCAGTACTTC
cdr3_aa: CASSSTLEETQYF
d_call: NA
clone_size: NA
j_call: TRBJ2-5
v_call: TRBV27

cdr3_nt: TGTGCCAGCAAGGAGGCAGGGACAGGGGGCTACGAGCAGTACTTC
cdr3_aa: CASKEAGTGGYEQYF
d_call: TRBD1
clone_size: few
j_call: TRBJ2-7
v_call: TRBV25-1

cdr3_nt: TGTGCCATCAGGAAAGGGCAGGGGAAGGCAACTAATGAAAAACTGTTTTTT
cdr3_aa: CAIRKGQGKATNEKLFF
d_call: NA
clone_size: NA
j_call: TRBJ1-4
v_call: TRBV10-3

cdr3_nt: TGTGCCAGCAGCGGGCAGGTGATTCTAGGGGGCTACACCTTC
cdr3_aa: CASSGQVILGGYTF
d_call: NA
clone_size: few
j_call: TRBJ1-2
v_call: TRBV6-2/TRBV6-3

cdr3_nt: TGTGCCAGCAGCTTACTAGCGGGTCAAGAGACCCAGTACTTC
cdr3_aa: CASSLLAGQETQYF
d_call: TRBD2
clone_size: many
j_call: TRBJ2-5
v_call: TRBV28

cdr3_nt: TGTGCCAGCAGCCAAGCTTTGGTCTACGAGCAGTACTTC
cdr3_aa: CASSQALVYEQYF
d_call: NA
clone_size: NA
j_call: TRBJ2-7
v_call: TRBV3-1

cdr3_nt: TGTGCCAGCAGCCGAGGACTACAGGGGGCGCGAGAAAAACTGTTTTTT
cdr3_aa: CASSRGLQGAREKLFF
d_call: TRBD1
clone_size: few
j_call: TRBJ1-4
v_call: TRBV3-1

cdr3_nt: TGCGCCAGCAGCTTGGGGGGGCCGGAGTATGGCTACACCTTC
cdr3_aa: CASSLGGPEYGYTF
d_call: NA
clone_size: once
j_call: TRBJ1-2
v_call: TRBV5-1

cdr3_nt: TGCAGTGCTAGCCCTAGACTAGGCCTCTACCTCTTCAATGAGCAGTTCTTC
cdr3_aa: CSASPRLGLYLFNEQFF
d_call: NA
clone_size: NA
j_call: TRBJ2-1
v_call: TRBV20-1

cdr3_nt: TGTGCCAGCTCACCAAGTCTAGCGGGATCTTCCTACAATGAGCAGTTCTTC
cdr3_aa: CASSPSLAGSSYNEQFF
d_call: TRBD2
clone_size: few
j_call: TRBJ2-1
v_call: TRBV18

cdr3_nt: TGCAGTGCCCTAGGGGGTTACTCTTACAATGAGCAGTTCTTC
cdr3_aa: CSALGGYSYNEQFF
d_call: NA
clone_size: few
j_call: TRBJ2-1
v_call: TRBV20-1

cdr3_nt: TGTGCCAGCAGGGGCTCGCGGGGCCCTTACAATGAGCAGTTCTTC
cdr3_aa: CASRGSRGPYNEQFF
d_call: NA
clone_size: NA
j_call: TRBJ2-1
v_call: TRBV6-1

cdr3_nt: TGTGCCAGCAGTGATGTTTGGTTCGGGGAGCTGTTTTTT
cdr3_aa: CASSDVWFGELFF
d_call: NA
clone_size: NA
j_call: TRBJ2-2
v_call: TRBV2

cdr3_nt: TGCAGCGCCTTCGGGAGAACTGCATACAATGAGCAGTTCTTC
cdr3_aa: CSAFGRTAYNEQFF
d_call: NA
clone_size: few
j_call: TRBJ2-1
v_call: TRBV29-1

cdr3_nt: TGTGCCAGCAGTGTCCCCGGGATCACTGAAGCTTTCTTT
cdr3_aa: CASSVPGITEAFF
d_call: NA
clone_size: NA
j_call: TRBJ1-1
v_call: TRBV27

cdr3_nt: TGCAGCGTGGGACCCTACAATGAGCAGTACTTC
cdr3_aa: CSVGPYNEQYF
d_call: NA
clone_size: few
j_call: TRBJ2-7
v_call: TRBV29-1

cdr3_nt: TGCAGTGCCATCGACAGTCCGAACACTGAAGCTTTCTTT
cdr3_aa: CSAIDSPNTEAFF
d_call: NA
clone_size: NA
j_call: TRBJ1-1
v_call: TRBV20-1